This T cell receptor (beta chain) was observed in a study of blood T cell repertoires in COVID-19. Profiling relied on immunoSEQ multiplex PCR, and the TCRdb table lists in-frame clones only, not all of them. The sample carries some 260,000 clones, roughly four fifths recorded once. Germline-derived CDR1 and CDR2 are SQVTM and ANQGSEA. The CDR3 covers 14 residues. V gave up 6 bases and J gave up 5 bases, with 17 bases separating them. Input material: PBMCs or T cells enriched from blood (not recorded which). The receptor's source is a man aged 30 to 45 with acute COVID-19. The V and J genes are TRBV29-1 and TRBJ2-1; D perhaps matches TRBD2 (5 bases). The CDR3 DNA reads TGCAGCGTATCTCAAAGAGGGAGAGACAATGAGCAGTTCTTC. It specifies CSVSQRGRDNEQFF.